Listed below are T cell receptor beta chains from one sample, sequenced in a study of CD8 T cells in ankylosing spondylitis. Using its own MiXCR run on the 5' RACE reads, TCRdb lists one record per CDR3 protein. The data contain 50,000 to 70,000 distinct CDR3 sequences, around 6.5% of them singletons. Sequenced: synovial fluid, either unsorted or a sorted T cell fraction (not recorded which). Receptors were obtained from a male donor with ankylosing spondylitis. The CDR3 runs from the conserved cysteine through the conserved F or W. D genes are given only for firm matches. Rows give clone size only sometimes, using once, few, many, or a class for an expanded clone.

TRBJ2-6	many	TRBV28	.	TGTGCCAGCAGTGCATCTGGGGCCAACGTCCTGACTTTC	CASSASGANVLTF
TRBJ2-2	.	TRBV6-1	.	TGTGCCAGCAGTGAATTGAGGATTAGTACCGGGGAGCTGTTTTTT	CASSELRISTGELFF
TRBJ2-3	few	TRBV9	.	TGTGCCAGCAGCGTCGGCGGGTACGCAGATACGCAGTATTTT	CASSVGGYADTQYF
TRBJ2-7	few	TRBV9	TRBD2	TGTGCCAGCAGTGGCGGGGGTTCCTACGAGCAGTACTTC	CASSGGGSYEQYF
TRBJ2-1	many	TRBV24-1	TRBD2	TGTGCCACCAGTGACCAAATGACTAGCGGGAAGGAGCAGTTCTTC	CATSDQMTSGKEQFF
TRBJ2-5	many	TRBV28	TRBD1	TGTGCCAGCAGTCCTACGACAGGGGGCCAAGAGACCCAGTACTTC	CASSPTTGGQETQYF
TRBJ1-6	many	TRBV11-2	.	TGTGCCAGCAGCTTAGGATCGCGCCATTCACCCCTCCACTTT	CASSLGSRHSPLHF
TRBJ1-6	.	TRBV10-3	.	TGTGCCATCAGTGAGCGGGGGGGGGATTCACCCCTCCACTTT	CAISERGGDSPLHF
TRBJ2-7	many	TRBV30	TRBD1	TGTGCCTGGAGTGTCGGGACAGGGATTCCCTACGAGCAGTACTTC	CAWSVGTGIPYEQYF
TRBJ1-1	.	TRBV29-1	.	TGCAGCGTTGCTGTGGATCCGCTTAATACTGAAGCTTTCTTT	CSVAVDPLNTEAFF
TRBJ1-1	few	TRBV11-1	.	TGTGCCAGCAGCTTATTTGGGGGCGGCACTGAAGCTTTCTTT	CASSLFGGGTEAFF
TRBJ1-6	few	TRBV10-1	.	TGCGCCAGCAGCCAAACGAATTCACCCCTCCACTTT	CASSQTNSPLHF
TRBJ2-1	many	TRBV28	TRBD2	TGTGCCAGCAGTCGGACTAGTGAATCCTACAATGAGCAGTTCTTC	CASSRTSESYNEQFF
TRBJ2-1	few	TRBV20-1	.	TGCAGTGCTAGTAACAATGAGCAGTTCTTC	CSASNNEQFF
TRBJ2-7	few	TRBV7-8	.	TGTGCCAGCAGCTTATCCCGGGACCCCTCCTACGAGCAGTACTTC	CASSLSRDPSYEQYF
TRBJ1-5	.	TRBV27	.	TGTGCCAGCAGTTTGATAGTCAATCAGCCCCAGCATTTT	CASSLIVNQPQHF
TRBJ2-7	few	TRBV6-5	.	TGTGCCAGCAGTTACGCCGAACACGGATACGAGCAGTACTTC	CASSYAEHGYEQYF
TRBJ2-7	few	TRBV7-9	TRBD1	TGTGCCAGCAGCTTAGAAGGACAGGGGCACTCCTACGAGCAGTACTTC	CASSLEGQGHSYEQYF
TRBJ2-7	.	TRBV28	.	TGTGCCAGCAGATCCCGAGGGCCCGTCTACGAGCAGTACTTC	CASRSRGPVYEQYF
TRBJ1-4	many	TRBV4-2	.	TGTGCCAGCAGCCAAGATTCCCGGAGTAATGAAAAACTGTTTTTT	CASSQDSRSNEKLFF
TRBJ2-1	.	TRBV10-3	.	TGTGCCATCAGCTGGACAGGGGAAGTCGAGCGGGAGGTCGGGAGGCAGTTCTTC	CAISWTGEVEREVGRQFF
TRBJ2-7	many	TRBV6-2/TRBV6-3	.	TGTGCCAGCAATCTAGACACGCTTAACTCCTACGAGCAGTACTTC	CASNLDTLNSYEQYF
TRBJ1-1	few	TRBV30	.	TGTGCCTGGAATACTCCGCAGAACACTGAAGCTTTCTTT	CAWNTPQNTEAFF
TRBJ2-1	many	TRBV7-9	.	TGTGCCAGCAGCTTAGGAACCTACAATGAGCAGTTCTTC	CASSLGTYNEQFF
TRBJ1-5	.	TRBV20-1	.	TGCAGTGCTAGAGAGGCCAGCAATAGCAATCAGCCCCAGCATTTT	CSAREASNSNQPQHF
TRBJ2-7	medium-sized	TRBV7-9	TRBD2	TGTGCCAGCAGCTTAGCGGGACTAGCAGCCTACGAGCAGTACTTC	CASSLAGLAAYEQYF
TRBJ2-3	.	TRBV3-1	TRBD2	TGTGCCAGCAGCCAAGCGTCTAGCGGGACAGATACGCAGTATTTT	CASSQASSGTDTQYF